This TCR beta chain was recovered during a study of blood T cell repertoires in COVID-19 (dated by TCRdb to 2020 to 2021). About the study as a whole: Samples from collaborators originated in the United States, Italy and Spain and spanned both the acute and convalescent phases of COVID-19. Samples came from the ongoing ImmuneRACE study (first 160 participants) plus 1,254 subjects from 6 global collaborators. The sample metadata nearly always contained a de-identified subject ID, COVID-19 status, age in years and sex. Deeply sampled blood TCRbeta repertoires from subjects exposed to, actively infected with, or recovered from COVID-19 were included in the dataset. Where available, HLA class I and class II types were obtained from metadata supplied by the sample provider rather than from assay-based typing. The repertoires were made available in a free public database intended to serve as a resource for research on the immune response to SARS-CoV-2. The prospective study material was composed of cDNA or gDNA derived from T cells, B-cell-depleted T cells, or PBMCs.

As for this clone: Its antigen is currently not known. Base qualities are not provided; no much larger clone lies one nucleotide away.

TCRbeta CDR3 regions were amplified from genomic DNA using the immunoSEQ Assay, a bias-controlled multiplex PCR. The original pipeline was this. The number of nucleated cells in each sample was estimated from the amplification of reference gene primers within the assay. To quantify the absolute abundance of each unique TCRbeta CDR3 rearrangement, sequence reads were collapsed and filtered. For each sample, productive Simpson clonality was calculated as the square root of Simpson's diversity index across productive rearrangements. This is the immuneACCESS table as TCRdb keeps it, with only in-frame sequences that have V and J called. A part of the clones is gone; compared with another copy, unresolved V genes explain less than half, and the rest is unexplained. D and trimming come from the DNA, and the V and J calls and clone size come from that table. The sample table shows more than 300,000 clones, and roughly nine tenths are seen once. Of the sample, about 4% is held by the ten largest clones.

Participants in the prospective study were aged about 18 to 90 years, lived in approximately 26 United States geographic areas, and enrolled through a virtual design. In the prospective study, participants were assigned to cohorts based on the clinical history participants reported in a screening survey and a study questionnaire. A participant counted as exposed if, within 2 weeks of entering the study, that participant had been in contact with someone who had a PCR-confirmed or clinician-diagnosed COVID-19 case. Each participant in the prospective study had whole blood, serum and a nasopharyngeal or oropharyngeal swab collected by mobile phlebotomists. Prospective study participants could optionally give additional blood draws and questionnaires over an approximately two-month period. Prospective study blood samples were shipped either frozen or at room temperature before DNA extraction. Including the terminal cysteine and phenylalanine, the CDR3 comprises 19 residues. Only the CDR3 region is kept as DNA, spanning 57 bases read in frame from base 1. The germline V gene encodes CDR1 KGHSH and CDR2 LQKENI. Germline trimming amounts to 3 bases on V and 7 bases on J, with 20 as the count of junction bases outside the gene matches.

Beyond this particular receptor, the publication reports: The quantity of clinical and demographic metadata differed by source and by participant and was supplied without curation.

The sequenced sample consisted of PBMCs or T cells enriched from blood (not recorded which). The sequence derives from a woman in her twenties or thirties who had been exposed to COVID-19. This sequence uses TRBV18 and TRBJ1-4; TRBD1 agrees with 7 junctional bases. The DNA sequence is as follows: TGTGCCAGCTCACCCTCACCGGCCGTACGACAGGGCAGCGGTGAAAAACTGTTTTTT. Its protein is CASSPSPAVRQGSGEKLFF.